Below are 11 T cell receptor beta chains sequenced from a single sample in a study of read filtering for tumor transcriptome and immune sequencing. From about 0.4 ug of RNA, a library with molecular barcoded alpha/delta and beta/gamma adaptors was made. Each CDR3 protein gets one entry after TCRdb re-called the reads with MiXCR. The repertoire holds approximately 93,000 distinct CDR3 sequences, with approximately 21% as singletons. Material: a population of CD138-negative cells sorted from bone marrow. The receptor set was obtained from a donor over 35 with multiple myeloma.

This clonotype was detected many times. One end of the junction fails to match germline, which may point to a read error. The V and J genes are TRBV28 and TRBJ2-7; 9 nucleotides line up with TRBD1. CDR3 length: 18 residues. CDR1 and CDR2 (germline): MDHEN, SYDVKM. The CDR3 DNA reads as TGTGCCAGCAGTCTATGGACAGGGGCCGAAGCTAAATCCTACGAGCAGTACTTC. Translating gives CASSLWTGAEAKSYEQYF.

This clonotype was observed many times. The gene calls are TRBV6-5 and TRBJ2-5; tentatively, D is TRBD2 (6 bases). V gave up 0 bases and J gave up 1 base, with 9 bases separating them. Germline loops: CDR1 MNHEY, CDR2 SVGAGI. This CDR3 is built from 15 residues. The CDR3 DNA is TGTGCCAGCAGTTACTCGAGCGGGCCCCAAGAGACCCAGTACTTC. Amino acid sequence: CASSYSSGPQETQYF.

This clonotype was seen repeatedly, ten times or more. The rearrangement links TRBV27 to TRBJ1-1; maybe TRBD1 (6 bases). The germline CDR1 and CDR2 sequences are MNHEY and SMNVEV (reference sequence). The V end lost 6 bases, the J end lost 5 bases, and 16 bases lay between the germline ends. The CDR3 totals 14 residues. The chain's CDR3 is CASRVYGGHTEAFF. DNA for the CDR3: TGTGCCAGCAGAGTTTATGGGGGGCATACTGAAGCTTTCTTT.

A word on this clonotype: The DNA is left out, because the CDR3 cannot be placed on it with certainty; the CDR3 is given as TCRdb lists it. The V gene is TRBV3-1, the J gene TRBJ2-7; TRBD1, as called in the table, went unchecked against the DNA. Germline CDR1 reads LGHDT; CDR2 reads YNNKEL (reference sequence). The CDR3 is made up of 15 amino acids, end residues included. The CDR3 reads CASSQVGQGAGEQCF.

This clonotype was seen at least ten times. The CDR3 loop is CASSLNRATYNEQFF. The CDR3 coding sequence is TGTGCCAGCAGCTTAAACAGGGCTACCTACAATGAGCAGTTCTTC. The rearrangement uses TRBV7-8 and TRBJ2-1; D is possibly TRBD1 (6 bases). The CDR3 runs to 15 residues. Trimming cost V 2 bases and J 2 bases, with 10 bases left between them. Looked up from germline, CDR1 is SGHVS and CDR2 is FQNEAQ.

The chain carries TRBV28 and TRBJ1-5; tentative D call: TRBD1 (5 bases). Germline-derived CDR1 and CDR2 are MDHEN and SYDVKM. Trimming removed 2 bases from V and 7 bases from J, with 15 bases in between. This CDR3 has 15 residues. CDR3 DNA sequence: TGTGCCAGCAGTTTAGACAGAAACAAAAGACAGCCCCAGCATTTT. Its protein is CASSLDRNKRQPQHF. Looking up the rest from reference TRBV28 and TRBJ1-5 gives the full variable domain: DVKVTQSSRYLVKRTGEKVFLECVQDMDHENMFWYRQDPGLGLRLIYFSYDVKMKEKGDIPEGYSVSREKKERFSLILESASTNQTSMYLCASSLDRNKRQPQHFGDGTRLSIL.

This clonotype was found many times. The gene calls are TRBV5-1 and TRBJ2-3; 11 bases fit TRBD2. Germline V gene data show CDR1 as SGHRS and CDR2 as YFSETQ. This CDR3 contains 16 residues. With V trimmed by 4 bases and J by 5 bases, 9 bases remained unmatched. This chain's CDR3 is CASSPLSGGAKDTQYF. The CDR3 DNA sequence: TGCGCCAGCAGCCCGCTTAGCGGGGGGGCAAAAGATACGCAGTATTTT.

Turning to this clonotype: Being one base from a much bigger clone, this may be a read error. The chain has TRBV12-3 or TRBV12-4 and TRBJ2-2, with D perhaps TRBD2 (5 bases). The CDR3 spans 13 residues. The CDR3 DNA follows: TGTGCCAGCAGTTTATCTGGCTTCGGGGAGCTGTCTTTT. Translation gives CASSLSGFGELSF.

Concerning this clonotype itself: The missing conserved phenylalanine or tryptophan at the end of this CDR3 makes a read error likely. The chain recombines TRBV28 with TRBJ2-1, with 9 bases identical to TRBD2. Germline CDR1 MDHEN, CDR2 SYDVKM. The CDR3 sequence is 14 residues long. The trim removed 4 bases at V and 5 bases at J, leaving 3 bases unmatched. The CDR3 is CASSSLAGDNEQFP. CDR3 sequence (DNA): TGTGCCAGCAGTTCGTTAGCGGGGGACAATGAGCAGTTCCCC.

With regard to this clonotype: A much larger clone sits a single nucleotide away, making a read error possible. V is TRBV30 and J is TRBJ1-1, with TRBD1 as a possible D gene (5 bases). This CDR3 spans 14 amino acids. Germline V lookup: CDR1 GTSNPN, CDR2 SVGIG (reference sequence). CDR3 protein: CAWSVGDMNTGAFF. CDR3 coding DNA: TGTGCCTGGAGTGTAGGGGATATGAACACTGGAGCTTTCTTT. The full variable domain, with the rest looked up from reference TRBV30 and TRBJ1-1, is SQTIHQWPATLVQPVGSPLSLECTVEGTSNPNLYWYRQAAGRGLQLLFYSVGIGQISSEVPQNLSASRPQDRQFILSSKKLLLSDSGFYLCAWSVGDMNTGAFFGQGTRLTVV.

In its sample, this clonotype was seen a few times. This sequence joins TRBV5-1 and TRBJ2-3; D ambiguous. V gave up 2 bases and J gave up 0 bases, with 10 bases separating them. Germline loops: CDR1 SGHRS, CDR2 YFSETQ. The CDR3 covers 15 residues. As DNA, the CDR3 is TGCGCCAGCAGCTTTGGTATCGCCAGCACAGATACGCAGTATTTT. Protein product: CASSFGIASTDTQYF.